This TCR beta chain was captured by sequencing in a study of blood T cell repertoires in COVID-19. Study-level background: The origin of the acute and convalescent COVID-19 samples was the United States, Italy and Spain. The analysed material was cDNA or gDNA that came from T cells, B-cell-depleted T cells, or PBMCs.

Trimming cost V 5 bases and J 3 bases, with 9 bases left between them. Per germline, CDR1 KGHDR and CDR2 SFDVKD. The CDR3 has 13 amino acids. Authors' data handling: Quantification of nucleated cells was approximated via reference gene primer amplification. Measured with immunoSEQ multiplex PCR; TCRdb has only the in-frame clones, and not every one. The DNA was the basis for D and trimming; V, J and clone size are from that table. Found here are a few hundred thousand clones, around 87% of them singletons; the top ten hold roughly 3%. The clonotype comes from a man between 60 and 75 years old with acute or convalescent COVID-19. Sequenced material: peripheral blood. This chain connects TRBV24-1 to TRBJ1-2; D unresolved. The CDR3 here is CATSADFYYGYTF. The DNA of the CDR3 is TGTGCCACCAGTGCTGACTTCTACTATGGCTACACCTTC.